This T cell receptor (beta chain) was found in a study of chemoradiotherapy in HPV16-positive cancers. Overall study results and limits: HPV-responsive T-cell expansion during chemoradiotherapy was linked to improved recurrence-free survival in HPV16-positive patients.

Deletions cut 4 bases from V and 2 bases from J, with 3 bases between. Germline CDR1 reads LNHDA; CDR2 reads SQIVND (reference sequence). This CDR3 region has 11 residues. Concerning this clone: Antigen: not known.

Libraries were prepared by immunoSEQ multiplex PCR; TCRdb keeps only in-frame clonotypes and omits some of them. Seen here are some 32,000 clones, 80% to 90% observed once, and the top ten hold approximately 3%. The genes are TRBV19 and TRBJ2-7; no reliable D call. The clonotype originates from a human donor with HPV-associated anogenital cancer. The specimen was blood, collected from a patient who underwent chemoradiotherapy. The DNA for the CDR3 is TGTGCCAGTAGTAACACCTACGAGCAGTACTTC. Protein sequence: CASSNTYEQYF.